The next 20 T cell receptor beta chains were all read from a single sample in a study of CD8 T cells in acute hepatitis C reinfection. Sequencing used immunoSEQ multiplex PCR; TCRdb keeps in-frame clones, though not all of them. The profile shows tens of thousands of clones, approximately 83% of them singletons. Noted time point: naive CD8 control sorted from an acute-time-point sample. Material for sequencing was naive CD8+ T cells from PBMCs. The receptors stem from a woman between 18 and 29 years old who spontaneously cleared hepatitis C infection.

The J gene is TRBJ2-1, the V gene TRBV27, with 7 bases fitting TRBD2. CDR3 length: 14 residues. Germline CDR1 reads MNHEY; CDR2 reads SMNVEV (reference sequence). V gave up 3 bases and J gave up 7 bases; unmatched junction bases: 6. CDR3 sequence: CASSLSGERNEQFF. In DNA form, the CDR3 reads TGTGCCAGCAGTTTGAGCGGGGAGAGGAATGAGCAGTTCTTC.

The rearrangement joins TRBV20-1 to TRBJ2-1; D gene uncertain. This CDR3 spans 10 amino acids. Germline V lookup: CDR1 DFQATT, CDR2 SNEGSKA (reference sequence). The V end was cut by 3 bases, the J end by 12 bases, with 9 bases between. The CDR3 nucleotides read TGCAGTGCTAGGGGTGGTCTGCAGTTCTTC. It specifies CSARGGLQFF.

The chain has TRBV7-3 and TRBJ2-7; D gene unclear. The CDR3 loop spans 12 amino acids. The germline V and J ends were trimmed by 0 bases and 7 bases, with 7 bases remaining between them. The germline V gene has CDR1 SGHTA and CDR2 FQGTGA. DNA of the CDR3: TGTGCCAGCAGCTTAACGTTAGGAGAGCAGTACTTC. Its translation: CASSLTLGEQYF. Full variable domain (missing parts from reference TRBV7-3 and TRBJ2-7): GAGVSQTPSNKVTEKGKYVELRCDPISGHTALYWYRQSLGQGPEFLIYFQGTGAADDSGLPNDRFFAVRPEGSVSTLKIQRTERGDSAVYLCASSLTLGEQYFGPGTRLTVT.

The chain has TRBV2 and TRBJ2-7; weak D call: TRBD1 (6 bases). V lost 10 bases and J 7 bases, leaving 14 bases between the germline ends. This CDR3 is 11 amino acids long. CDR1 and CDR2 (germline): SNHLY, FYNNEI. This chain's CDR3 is CATGGGGEQYF. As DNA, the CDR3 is TGTGCCACCGGTGGGGGCGGTGAGCAGTACTTC.

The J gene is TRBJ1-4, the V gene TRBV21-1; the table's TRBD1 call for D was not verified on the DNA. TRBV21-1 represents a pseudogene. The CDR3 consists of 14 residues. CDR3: CASSAGQINEKLFF. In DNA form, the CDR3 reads TGTGCCAGCTCCGCCGGACAGATAAATGAAAAACTGTTTTTT.

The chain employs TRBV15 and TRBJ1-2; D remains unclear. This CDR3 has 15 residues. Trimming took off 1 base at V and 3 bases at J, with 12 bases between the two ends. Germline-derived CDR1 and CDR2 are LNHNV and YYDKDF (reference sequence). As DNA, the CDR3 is TGTGCCACCAGCAGAGGCCTTCTCGGGCACTATGGCTACACCTTC. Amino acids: CATSRGLLGHYGYTF.

CDR3 sequence reads: CASSLFPRVYEQFF. The CDR3 DNA is TGTGCCAGCAGTTTATTTCCCCGGGTCTATGAGCAGTTCTTC. This chain links TRBV27 with TRBJ2-1; D gene ambiguous. CDR3 length: 14 amino acids. Germline V gene lookup returns CDR1 MNHEY and CDR2 SMNVEV (reference sequence). The V end was cut by 1 base, the J end by 8 bases, with 12 bases between.

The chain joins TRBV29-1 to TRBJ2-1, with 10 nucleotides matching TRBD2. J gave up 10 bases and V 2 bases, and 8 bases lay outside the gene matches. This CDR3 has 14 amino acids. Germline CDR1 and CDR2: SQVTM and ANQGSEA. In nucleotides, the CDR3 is TGCAGCGTTGAAACTAGCGGGGTAGAAGGGGAGCAGTTCTTC. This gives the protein CSVETSGVEGEQFF.

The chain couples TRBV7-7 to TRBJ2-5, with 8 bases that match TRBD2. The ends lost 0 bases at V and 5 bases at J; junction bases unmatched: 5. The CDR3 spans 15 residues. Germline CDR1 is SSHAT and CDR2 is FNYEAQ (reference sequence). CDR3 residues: CASSLAAGVQETQYF. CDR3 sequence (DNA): TGTGCCAGCAGCTTAGCAGCGGGAGTTCAGGAGACCCAGTACTTC.

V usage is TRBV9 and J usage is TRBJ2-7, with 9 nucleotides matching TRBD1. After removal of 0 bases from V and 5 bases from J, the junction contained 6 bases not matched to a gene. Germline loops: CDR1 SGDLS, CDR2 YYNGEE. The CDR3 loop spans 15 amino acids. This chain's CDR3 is CASSVVSTGGDEQYF. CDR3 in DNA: TGTGCCAGCAGCGTAGTCTCGACAGGGGGGGACGAGCAGTACTTC.

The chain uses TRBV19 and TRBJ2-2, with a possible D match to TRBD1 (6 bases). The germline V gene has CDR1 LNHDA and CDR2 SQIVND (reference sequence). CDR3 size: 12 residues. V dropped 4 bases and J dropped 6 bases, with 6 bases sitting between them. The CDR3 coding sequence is TGTGCCAGTAGTAAGGGGGCCGGGGAGCTGTTTTTT. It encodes CASSKGAGELFF. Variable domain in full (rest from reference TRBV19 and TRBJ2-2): DGGITQSPKYLFRKEGQNVTLSCEQNLNHDAMYWYRQDPGQGLRLIYYSQIVNDFQKGDIAEGYSVSREKKESFPLTVTSAQKNPTAFYLCASSKGAGELFFGEGSRLTVL.

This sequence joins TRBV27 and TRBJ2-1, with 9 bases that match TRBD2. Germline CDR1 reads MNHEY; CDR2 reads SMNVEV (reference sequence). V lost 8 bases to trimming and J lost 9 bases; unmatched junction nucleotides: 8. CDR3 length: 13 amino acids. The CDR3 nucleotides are TGTGCCAGCCGTAGCGGGAGCGTTGGTGAGCAGTTCTTC. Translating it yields CASRSGSVGEQFF.

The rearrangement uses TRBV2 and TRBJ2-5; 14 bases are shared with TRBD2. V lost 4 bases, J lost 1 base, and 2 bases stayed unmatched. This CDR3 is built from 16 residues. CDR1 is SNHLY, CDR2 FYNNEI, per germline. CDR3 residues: CASSGTSGRFQETQYF. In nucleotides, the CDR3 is TGTGCCAGCAGTGGGACTAGCGGGAGGTTCCAAGAGACCCAGTACTTC.

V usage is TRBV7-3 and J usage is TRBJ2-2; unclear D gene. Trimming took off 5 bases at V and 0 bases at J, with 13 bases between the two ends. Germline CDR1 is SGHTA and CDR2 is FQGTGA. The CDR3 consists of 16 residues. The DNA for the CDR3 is TGTGCCAGCAGCCCGGCTCAAGAGGCGAACACCGGGGAGCTGTTTTTT. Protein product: CASSPAQEANTGELFF.

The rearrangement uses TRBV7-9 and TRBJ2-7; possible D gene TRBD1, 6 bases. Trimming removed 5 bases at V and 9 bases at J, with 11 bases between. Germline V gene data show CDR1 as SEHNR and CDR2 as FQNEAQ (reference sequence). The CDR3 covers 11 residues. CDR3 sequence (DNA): TGTGCCAGCAGCCTAGGGGGTGGGCAGTACTTC. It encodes CASSLGGGQYF.

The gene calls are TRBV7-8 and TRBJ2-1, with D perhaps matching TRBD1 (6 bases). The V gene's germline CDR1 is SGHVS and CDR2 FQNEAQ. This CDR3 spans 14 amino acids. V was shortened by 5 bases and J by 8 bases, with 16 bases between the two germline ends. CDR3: CASSPVPRGDEQFF. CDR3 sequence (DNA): TGTGCCAGCAGCCCAGTTCCCAGGGGCGATGAGCAGTTCTTC.

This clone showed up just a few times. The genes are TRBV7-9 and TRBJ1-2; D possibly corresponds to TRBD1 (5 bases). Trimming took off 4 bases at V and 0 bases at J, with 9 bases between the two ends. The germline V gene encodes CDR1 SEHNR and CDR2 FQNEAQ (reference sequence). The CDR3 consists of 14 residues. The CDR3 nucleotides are TGTGCCAGCAGCTATGCAGGGACTAACTATGGCTACACCTTC. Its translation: CASSYAGTNYGYTF.

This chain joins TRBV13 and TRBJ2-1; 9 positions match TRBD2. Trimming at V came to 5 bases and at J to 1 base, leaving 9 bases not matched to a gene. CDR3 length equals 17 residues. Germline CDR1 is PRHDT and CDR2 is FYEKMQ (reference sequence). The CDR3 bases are TGTGCCAGCAGCGGACACCGTAGCGGGAGTTCCTACAATGAGCAGTTCTTC. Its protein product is CASSGHRSGSSYNEQFF.

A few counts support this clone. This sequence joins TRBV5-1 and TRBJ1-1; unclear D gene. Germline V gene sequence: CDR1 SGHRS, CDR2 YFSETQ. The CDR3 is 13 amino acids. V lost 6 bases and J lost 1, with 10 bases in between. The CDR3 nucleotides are TGCGCCAGCATGTTTCGGCCGAACACTGAAGCTTTCTTT. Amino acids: CASMFRPNTEAFF.

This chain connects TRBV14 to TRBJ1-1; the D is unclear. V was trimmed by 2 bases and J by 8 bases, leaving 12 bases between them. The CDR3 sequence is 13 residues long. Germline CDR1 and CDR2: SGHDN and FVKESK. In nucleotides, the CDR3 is TGTGCCAGCAGCCAACGTGGGCCCCAGGAAGCTTTCTTT. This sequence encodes CASSQRGPQEAFF.